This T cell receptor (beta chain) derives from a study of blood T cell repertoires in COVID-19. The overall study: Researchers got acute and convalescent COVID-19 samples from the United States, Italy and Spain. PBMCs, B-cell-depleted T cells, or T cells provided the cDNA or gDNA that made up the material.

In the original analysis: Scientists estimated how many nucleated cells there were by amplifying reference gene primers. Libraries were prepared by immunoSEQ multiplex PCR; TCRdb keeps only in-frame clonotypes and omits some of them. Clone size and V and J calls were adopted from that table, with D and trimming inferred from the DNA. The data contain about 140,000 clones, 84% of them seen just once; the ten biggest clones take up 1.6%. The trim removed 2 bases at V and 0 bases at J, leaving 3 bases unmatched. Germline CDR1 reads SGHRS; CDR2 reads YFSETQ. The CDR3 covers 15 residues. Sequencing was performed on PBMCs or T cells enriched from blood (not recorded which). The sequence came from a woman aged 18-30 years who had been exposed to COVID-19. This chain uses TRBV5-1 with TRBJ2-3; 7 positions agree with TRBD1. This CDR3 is CASSLTGQSTDTQYF. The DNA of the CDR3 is TGCGCCAGCAGCTTAACGGGACAGAGCACAGATACGCAGTATTTT.